Sequencing of this T cell receptor beta chain was carried out in a study of T cell responses to AZD1222 COVID-19 vaccine. In the case of this clone: Antigen: not known.

The V and J ends lost 4 bases and 0 bases respectively, with 7 bases between them. CDR3 size: 13 residues. Study-level results: Unmutated variant regions are reportedly targeted by nearly half of spike-specific TCRs.

TCRdb's copy holds only in-frame clones and misses some; the assay was immunoSEQ multiplex PCR. The sample holds roughly 67,000 clones; about 88% are singletons and the top ten take roughly 8%. The sample was peripheral blood, taken on day 0 of AZD1222 vaccination. The chain is built from TRBV5-3 and TRBJ1-1; no definite D call. TRBV5-3 is annotated as an ORF whose role is uncertain. This receptor was obtained from an adult in good health. CDR3 DNA: TGTGCCAGAAGCGACGAGATGAACACTGAAGCTTTCTTT. Amino acid sequence: CARSDEMNTEAFF.